This T cell receptor beta chain derives from a study of blood T cell repertoires in COVID-19. For the study at large: Material from acute and convalescent COVID-19 was sourced from the United States, Italy and Spain.

Original analysis: Amplification of reference gene primers provided the estimated nucleated cell counts. The data were produced by immunoSEQ multiplex PCR, yet TCRdb's version contains in-frame clones alone and is incomplete. The DNA gave D and trimming, while V, J and clone size come from that table. The sample lists roughly 200,000 clones, 70% to 85% occurring once. Seattle enrolled patients during active infection and tracked them longitudinally. The CDR3 loop spans 13 amino acids. The germline V and J ends were trimmed by 3 bases and 4 bases, with 9 bases remaining between them. Germline V gene sequence: CDR1 SEHNR, CDR2 FQNEAQ (reference sequence).

This chain links TRBV7-9 with TRBJ1-2, with D possibly matching TRBD1 (5 bases). The sample comprised peripheral blood. The clonotype originates from a woman older than 75 with COVID-19, enrolled during active disease. CDR3 sequence (DNA): TGTGCCAGCAGCTTGGGCCAGGGCTATGGCTACACCTTC. Encoded protein: CASSLGQGYGYTF.